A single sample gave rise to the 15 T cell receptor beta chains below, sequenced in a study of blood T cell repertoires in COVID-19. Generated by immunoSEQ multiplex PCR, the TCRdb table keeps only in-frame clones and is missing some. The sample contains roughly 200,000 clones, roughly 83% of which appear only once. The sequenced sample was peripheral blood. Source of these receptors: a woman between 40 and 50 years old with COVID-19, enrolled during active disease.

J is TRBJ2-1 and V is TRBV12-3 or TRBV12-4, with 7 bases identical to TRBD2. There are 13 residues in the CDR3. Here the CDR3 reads CATREASYNEQFF. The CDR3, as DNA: TGTGCAACCCGGGAGGCCTCCTACAATGAGCAGTTCTTC.

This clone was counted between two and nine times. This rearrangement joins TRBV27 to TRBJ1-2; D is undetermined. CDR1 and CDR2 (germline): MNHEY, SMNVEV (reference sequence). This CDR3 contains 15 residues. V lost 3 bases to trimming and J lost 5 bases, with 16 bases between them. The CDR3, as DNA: TGTGCCAGCAGTTTTTCACCCCCCGGGAGATATGGCTACACCTTC. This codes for CASSFSPPGRYGYTF.

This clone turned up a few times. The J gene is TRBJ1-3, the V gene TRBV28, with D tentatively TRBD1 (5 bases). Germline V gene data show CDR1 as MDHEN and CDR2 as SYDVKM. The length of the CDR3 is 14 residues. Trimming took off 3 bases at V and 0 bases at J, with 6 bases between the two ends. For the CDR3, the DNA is TGTGCCAGCAGTTTTGACAGCTCTGGAAACACCATATATTTT. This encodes CASSFDSSGNTIYF.

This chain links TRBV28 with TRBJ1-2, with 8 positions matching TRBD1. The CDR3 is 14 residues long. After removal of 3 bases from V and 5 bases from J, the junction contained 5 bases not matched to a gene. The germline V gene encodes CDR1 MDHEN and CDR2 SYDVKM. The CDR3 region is CASSFTRTGYGYTF. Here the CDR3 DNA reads TGTGCCAGCAGTTTTACTCGGACAGGGTATGGCTACACCTTC.

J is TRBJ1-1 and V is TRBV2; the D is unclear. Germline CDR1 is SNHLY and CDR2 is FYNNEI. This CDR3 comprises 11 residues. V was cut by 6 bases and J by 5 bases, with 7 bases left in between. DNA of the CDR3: TGTGCCAGCAGGGGAGGTACTGAAGCTTTCTTT. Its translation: CASRGGTEAFF.

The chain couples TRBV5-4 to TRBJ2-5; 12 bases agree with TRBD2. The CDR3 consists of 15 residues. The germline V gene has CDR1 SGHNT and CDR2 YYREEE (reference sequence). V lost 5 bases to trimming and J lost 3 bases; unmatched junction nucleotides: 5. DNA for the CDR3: TGTGCCAGCAGTCTAGCGGGGGGGATGAAAGAGACCCAGTACTTC. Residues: CASSLAGGMKETQYF.

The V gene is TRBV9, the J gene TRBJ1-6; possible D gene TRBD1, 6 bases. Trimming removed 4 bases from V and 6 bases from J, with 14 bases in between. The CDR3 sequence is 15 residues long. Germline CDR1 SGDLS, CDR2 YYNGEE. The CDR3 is CASSSGQSGNSPLHF. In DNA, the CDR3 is TGTGCCAGCAGCTCAGGACAGAGCGGTAATTCACCCCTCCACTTT.

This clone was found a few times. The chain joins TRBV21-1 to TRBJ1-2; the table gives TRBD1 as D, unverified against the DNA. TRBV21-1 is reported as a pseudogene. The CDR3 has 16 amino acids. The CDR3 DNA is TGTGCCAGCAGCAAACCAGGGATCAAATTCAACTATGGCTACACCTTC. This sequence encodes CASSKPGIKFNYGYTF.

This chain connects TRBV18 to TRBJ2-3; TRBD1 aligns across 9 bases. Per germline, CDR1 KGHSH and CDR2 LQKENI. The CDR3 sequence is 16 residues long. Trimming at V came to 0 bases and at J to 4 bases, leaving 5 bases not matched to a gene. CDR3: CASSPPNDRGADTQYF. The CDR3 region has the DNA TGTGCCAGCTCACCACCGAATGACAGGGGGGCAGATACGCAGTATTTT.

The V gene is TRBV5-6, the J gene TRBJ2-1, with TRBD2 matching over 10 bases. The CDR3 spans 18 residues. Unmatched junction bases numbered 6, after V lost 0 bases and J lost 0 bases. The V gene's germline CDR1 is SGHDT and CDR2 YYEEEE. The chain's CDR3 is CASSLAKTSGTSYNEQFF. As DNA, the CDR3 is TGTGCCAGCAGCTTGGCCAAAACTAGCGGGACCTCCTACAATGAGCAGTTCTTC.

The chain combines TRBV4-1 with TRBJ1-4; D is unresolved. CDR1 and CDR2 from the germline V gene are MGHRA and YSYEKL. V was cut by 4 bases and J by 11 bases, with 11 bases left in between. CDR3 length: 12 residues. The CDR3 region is CASSPSSGKLFF. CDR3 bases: TGCGCCAGCAGCCCCTCATCGGGGAAACTGTTTTTT.

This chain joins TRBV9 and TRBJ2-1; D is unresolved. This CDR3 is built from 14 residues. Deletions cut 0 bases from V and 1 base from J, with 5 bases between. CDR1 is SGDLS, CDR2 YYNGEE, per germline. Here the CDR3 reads CASSVALSYNEQFF. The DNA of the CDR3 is TGTGCCAGCAGCGTAGCGTTGTCCTACAATGAGCAGTTCTTC.

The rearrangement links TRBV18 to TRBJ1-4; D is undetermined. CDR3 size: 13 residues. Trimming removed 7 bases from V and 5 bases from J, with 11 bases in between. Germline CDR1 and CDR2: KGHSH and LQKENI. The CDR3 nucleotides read TGTGCCAGCTTTGCACAGATCAATGAAAAACTGTTTTTT. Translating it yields CASFAQINEKLFF. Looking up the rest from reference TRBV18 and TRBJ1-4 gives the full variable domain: NAGVMQNPRHLVRRRGQEARLRCSPMKGHSHVYWYRQLPEEGLKFMVYLQKENIIDESGMPKERFSAEFPKEGPSILRIQQVVRGDSAAYFCASFAQINEKLFFGSGTQLSVL.

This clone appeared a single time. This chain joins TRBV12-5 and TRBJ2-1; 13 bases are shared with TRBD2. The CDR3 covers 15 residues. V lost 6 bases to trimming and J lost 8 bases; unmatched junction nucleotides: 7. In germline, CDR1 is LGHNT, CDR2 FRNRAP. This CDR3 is CASGPGLAGAYEQFF. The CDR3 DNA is TGTGCTAGTGGACCTGGACTAGCGGGAGCCTATGAGCAGTTCTTC.

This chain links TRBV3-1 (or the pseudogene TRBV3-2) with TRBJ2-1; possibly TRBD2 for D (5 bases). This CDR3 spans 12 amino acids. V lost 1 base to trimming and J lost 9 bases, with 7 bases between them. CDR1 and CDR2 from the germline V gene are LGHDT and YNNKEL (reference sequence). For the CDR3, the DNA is TGTGCCAGCAGCCAAGTTGGGAGTGAGCAGTTCTTC. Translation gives CASSQVGSEQFF.